This TCR beta chain was recovered during a study of cytomegalovirus exposure and HLA in healthy donors. V was shortened by 3 bases and J by 0 bases, with 7 bases between the two germline ends. The germline V gene has CDR1 SGHRS and CDR2 YFSETQ. This CDR3 contains 14 residues. 60 Vbeta and 13 Jbeta primers were used in PCR. Data came from immunoSEQ multiplex PCR; TCRdb stores just in-frame clones and leaves some out. The data contain more than 250,000 clones, 70% to 90% of them singletons. Study-level points and caveats: Equally common other TCR beta chains were less clonally expanded than HLA-associated ones, a later analysis found. HLA restriction was apparent for most CMV-associated TCR beta chains in a later analysis. Exclusion as indistinguishable affected some V segments, including TRBV6-2 and TRBV6-3.

Remarks on this clone: Its antigen is unidentified.

These donors, healthy bone marrow donors, were studied. Sequencing was performed on PBMCs. V is TRBV5-1 and J is TRBJ2-1; D might be TRBD1 (5 bases). The TCR sequence derives from a woman aged 18-30 years in good health and CMV-seronegative. In nucleotides, the CDR3 is TGCGCCAGCAGCTGGCAGGGCTCCTACAATGAGCAGTTCTTC. Translation: CASSWQGSYNEQFF.